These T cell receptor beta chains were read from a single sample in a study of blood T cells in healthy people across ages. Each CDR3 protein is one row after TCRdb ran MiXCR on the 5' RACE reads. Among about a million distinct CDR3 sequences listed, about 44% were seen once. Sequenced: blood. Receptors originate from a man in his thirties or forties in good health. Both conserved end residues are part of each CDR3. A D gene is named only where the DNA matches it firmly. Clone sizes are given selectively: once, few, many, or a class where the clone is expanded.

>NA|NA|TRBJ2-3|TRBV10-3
TGTGCCATCAACACAGCCGTCGGCACAGATACGCAGTATTTT
CAINTAVGTDTQYF
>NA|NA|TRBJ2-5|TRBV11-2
TGTGCCAGCAGCTTAATGCTGGGGCAAGAGACCCAGTACTTC
CASSLMLGQETQYF
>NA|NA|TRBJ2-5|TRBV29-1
TGCAGCGTTGTACGGGCGGTAGGGACCCAGTACTTC
CSVVRAVGTQYF
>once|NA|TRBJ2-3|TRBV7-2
TGTGCCAGCAGCTCTTCGGCGGGGGCCATGGGAGATACGCAGTATTTT
CASSSSAGAMGDTQYF
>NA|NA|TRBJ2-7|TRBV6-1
TGTGCCAGCAGTGAAGTGTTGTACTACGAGCAGTACTTC
CASSEVLYYEQYF
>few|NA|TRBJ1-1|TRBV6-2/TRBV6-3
TGTGCCAGCAGTCATCAGGCGGCGCCCCCCGGAGAAACTGAAGCTTTCTTT
CASSHQAAPPGETEAFF
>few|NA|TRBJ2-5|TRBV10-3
TGTGCCACCTTACGGCAGTACCAAGAGACCCAGTACTTC
CATLRQYQETQYF
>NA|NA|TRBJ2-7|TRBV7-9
TGTGCCAGCAGCTTAGAAGGGTGGATCTACGAGCAGTACTTC
CASSLEGWIYEQYF
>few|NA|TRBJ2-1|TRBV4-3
TGCGCCAGCAGCCTGGACGGGGCGAGCTCCTACAATGAGCAGTTCTTC
CASSLDGASSYNEQFF
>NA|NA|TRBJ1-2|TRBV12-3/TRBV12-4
TGTGCCAGCGGTTTAGAATATAGGGACTTCGGCTACACCTTC
CASGLEYRDFGYTF
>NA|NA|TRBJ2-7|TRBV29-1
TGCAGCGGATCCATTGGCAGCGAGGGGTACGAGCAGTACTTC
CSGSIGSEGYEQYF
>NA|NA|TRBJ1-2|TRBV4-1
TGCGCCAGCAGCCACGGGAACTATGGCTACATCTTC
CASSHGNYGYIF
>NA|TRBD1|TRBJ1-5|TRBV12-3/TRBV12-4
TGTGCCAGCAGCCCCTCCCGGACAGGGGGCTATCAGCCCCAGCATTTT
CASSPSRTGGYQPQHF
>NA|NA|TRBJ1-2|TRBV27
TGTGCCAGCCTACCTTCTAACTATGGCTACACCTTC
CASLPSNYGYTF
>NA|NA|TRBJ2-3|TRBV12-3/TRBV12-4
TGTGCCAGCAGTGTTGAGGGGTTGGATACGCAGTATTTT
CASSVEGLDTQYF
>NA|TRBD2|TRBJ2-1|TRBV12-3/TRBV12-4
TGTGCCAGCAGCCCTCGACTAGCGGGGGGCGGTTCCTACAATGAGCAGTTCTTC
CASSPRLAGGGSYNEQFF
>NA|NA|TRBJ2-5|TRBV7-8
TGTGCCAGCAGCTTAGCTCTGGCAGCACCCGGAGAGACCCAGTACTTC
CASSLALAAPGETQYF
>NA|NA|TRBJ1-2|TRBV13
TGTGCCAGCAACCTACGGCAGGGAGGCTATGGCTACACCTTC
CASNLRQGGYGYTF
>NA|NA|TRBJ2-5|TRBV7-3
TGTGCCAGCAGCTTAAGTAGGGGCGACGGGACCCAGTACTTC
CASSLSRGDGTQYF
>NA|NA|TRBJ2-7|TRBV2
TGTGCCAGCAGTGAAGAGGGAAGATTCGCCGGGGGGCAGTACTTC
CASSEEGRFAGGQYF
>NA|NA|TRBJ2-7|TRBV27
TGTGCCAGCAGTTTAAGGGTATTCTACGAGCAGTACTTC
CASSLRVFYEQYF
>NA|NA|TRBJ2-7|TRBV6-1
TGTGCCAGCAGTGAACTTGTGGAGGGTCCCTACGAGCAGTACTTC
CASSELVEGPYEQYF
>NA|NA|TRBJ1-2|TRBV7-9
TGTGCCAGCGGAGGGGAGGGGACAAAGGGCTATGGCTACACCTTC
CASGGEGTKGYGYTF
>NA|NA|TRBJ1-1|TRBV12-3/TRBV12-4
TGTGCCGGCAGACGCAGGGTTACCACTGAAGCTTTCTTT
CAGRRRVTTEAFF
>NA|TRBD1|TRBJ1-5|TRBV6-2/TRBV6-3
TGTGCCAGCAGTCCCGGGACAGGCTACAATCAGCCCCAGCATTTT
CASSPGTGYNQPQHF
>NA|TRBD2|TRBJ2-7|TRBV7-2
TGTGCCAGCAGCCCTAGGGTTAGCGGGAGTAACGAGCAGTACTTC
CASSPRVSGSNEQYF
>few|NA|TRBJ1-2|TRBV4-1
TGCGCCAGCAGCCAAGACGTGGGGGGATACTATGGCTACACCTTC
CASSQDVGGYYGYTF
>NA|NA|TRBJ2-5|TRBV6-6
TGTGCCAGCAGTACGACAGGAGAGGAGACTCAGTACTTC
CASSTTGEETQYF
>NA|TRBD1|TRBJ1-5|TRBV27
TGTGCCAGCAGTTTTAAGCCAGGGGGTTATCAGCCCCAGCATTTT
CASSFKPGGYQPQHF
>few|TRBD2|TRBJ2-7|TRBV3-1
TGTGCCAGCGGGTGGAGCGGGGCCCCCTACGAGCAGTACTTC
CASGWSGAPYEQYF
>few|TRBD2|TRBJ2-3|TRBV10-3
TGTGCCATCAGTGGGACTAGCGGGGGGGCGAGGAAGACAGATACGCAGTATTTT
CAISGTSGGARKTDTQYF
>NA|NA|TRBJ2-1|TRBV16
TGTGCCAGCAGCCAATCGCGCCCCAACAATGAGCAGTTCTTC
CASSQSRPNNEQFF
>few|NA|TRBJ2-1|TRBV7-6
TGTGCCAGCAGCGTGGAAGCCGAGAACTACAATGAGCAGTTCTTC
CASSVEAENYNEQFF
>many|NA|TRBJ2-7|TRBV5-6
TGTGCCAGCAGCCCCCGCGGGGTCTACGAGCAGTACTTC
CASSPRGVYEQYF
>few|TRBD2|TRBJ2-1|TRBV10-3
TGTGCCATCAGTGAGTCAAACGCGGGGGGCAATGAGCAGTTCTTC
CAISESNAGGNEQFF
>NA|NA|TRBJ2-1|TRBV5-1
TGCGCCAGCAGCCCCTCTCACGGGGGTGTAGCGTTGTTAGAGACCCAGTTCTTC
CASSPSHGGVALLETQFF
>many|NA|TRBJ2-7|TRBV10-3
TGTGCCATCAGTGTTGGTGGGTCAGACTACGAGCAGTACTTC
CAISVGGSDYEQYF
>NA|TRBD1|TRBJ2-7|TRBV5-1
TGCGCCAGCAGGAAACCGACAGGGGCAGCCTACGAGCAGTACTTC
CASRKPTGAAYEQYF
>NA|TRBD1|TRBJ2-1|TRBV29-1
TGCAGCGTCCGCCCAGGGGGCGTGCGCAATGAGCAGTTCTTC
CSVRPGGVRNEQFF
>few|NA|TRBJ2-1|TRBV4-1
TGCGCCAGCAGCCAAGAACAAGGGGCCCTAGGGAATGAGCAGTTCTTC
CASSQEQGALGNEQFF
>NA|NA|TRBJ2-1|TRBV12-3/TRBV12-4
TGTGCCAGCGGTGGCTCGCTCTCCTACAATGAGCAGTTCTTC
CASGGSLSYNEQFF